The T cell receptor beta chain under discussion was sequenced for a study of blood T cell repertoires in COVID-19 (TCRdb year 2020). Background on the whole study: Collaborator samples came from the United States, Italy and Spain and covered acute and convalescent phases of COVID-19. The material from the prospective study consisted of cDNA or gDNA derived from T cells, B-cell-depleted T cells, or PBMCs. Subjects who had been exposed to COVID-19, were actively infected with it, or had recovered from it provided the deeply sampled blood TCRbeta repertoires that made up the dataset. The repertoires were released in a freely available public database intended as a resource for research on the immune response to SARS-CoV-2. Samples came from the ongoing ImmuneRACE study (first 160 participants) plus 1,254 subjects from 6 global collaborators. A de-identified subject ID, COVID-19 status, age in years and sex were almost always included in the sample metadata. HLA class I and class II types, where available, came from metadata supplied by the sample provider rather than from assay-based typing.

Whole blood was collected in K2EDTA tubes by collaborating institutions according to the institutions' own protocols. For TCRbeta analysis, collaborator samples were shipped as frozen whole blood, as isolated PBMCs, or as DNA extracted from either sample type. As for this clone: Its antigen is still unknown. The sample holds no much larger clone one base away, and base qualities are not on file.

V loses 5 bases at its end and J loses 9 bases; junction bases beyond the gene matches: 3. Including the terminal cysteine and phenylalanine, the CDR3 comprises 13 residues. The read is trimmed to its CDR3 DNA, 39 bases read in frame from base 1. CDR1 and CDR2, per the germline V gene, are MRHNA and SNTAGT. TCRbeta CDR3 regions were amplified from genomic DNA using the immunoSEQ Assay, a bias-controlled multiplex PCR. The paper's processing steps were these. Nucleated cell counts per sample were estimated from amplification of reference gene primers within the assay. Sequence reads were collapsed and filtered to measure the absolute abundance of every unique TCRbeta CDR3 rearrangement. Productive Simpson clonality was computed per sample as the square root of Simpson's diversity index over productive rearrangements. TCRdb provides this immuneACCESS table in a form limited to in-frame rearrangements. Some clones are lacking; in checked studies, under half of them reflect an unresolved V gene, and why the rest are absent is not known. The V and J calls and clone size are taken from that table; D and trimming were inferred from the DNA. For this sample the table gives about 170,000 clones, of which about 93% were detected only once. The top ten hold over 3.5% of the sample.

The full study reports these points: How much clinical and demographic metadata was included differed by source and by participant, and the metadata was provided uncurated.

Recombination joined TRBV6-4 with TRBJ2-1; 11 central bases correspond to TRBD2. The sequenced material came from peripheral blood. The sequence derives from a woman in her forties or fifties with acute or convalescent COVID-19. In nucleotide form, the sequence is TGTGCCAGCAGTCGCGGACTAGCGGGTGAGCAGTTCTTC. This codes for CASSRGLAGEQFF.